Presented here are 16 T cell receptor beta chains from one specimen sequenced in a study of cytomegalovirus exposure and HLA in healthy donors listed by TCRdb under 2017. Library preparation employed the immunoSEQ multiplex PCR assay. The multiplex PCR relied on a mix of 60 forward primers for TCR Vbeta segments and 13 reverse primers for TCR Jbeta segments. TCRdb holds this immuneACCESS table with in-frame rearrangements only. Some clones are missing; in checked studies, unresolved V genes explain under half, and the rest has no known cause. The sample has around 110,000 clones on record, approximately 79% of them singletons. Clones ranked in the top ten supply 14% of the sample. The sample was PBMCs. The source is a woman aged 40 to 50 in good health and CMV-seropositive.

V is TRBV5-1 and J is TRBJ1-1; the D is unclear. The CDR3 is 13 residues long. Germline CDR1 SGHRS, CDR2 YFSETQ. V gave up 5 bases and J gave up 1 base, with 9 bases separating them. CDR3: CASRSTPNTEAFF. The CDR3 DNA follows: TGCGCCAGCAGGTCGACACCGAACACTGAAGCTTTCTTT. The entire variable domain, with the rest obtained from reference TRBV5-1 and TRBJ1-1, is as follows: KAGVTQTPRYLIKTRGQQVTLSCSPISGHRSVSWYQQTPGQGLQFLFEYFSETQRNKGNFPGRFSGRQFSNSRSEMNVSTLELGDSALYLCASRSTPNTEAFFGQGTRLTVV.

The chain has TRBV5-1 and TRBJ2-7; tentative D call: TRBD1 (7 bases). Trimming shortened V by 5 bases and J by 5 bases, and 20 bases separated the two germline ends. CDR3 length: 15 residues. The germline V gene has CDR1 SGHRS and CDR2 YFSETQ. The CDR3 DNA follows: TGCGCCAGCAGGCTGCAGGGGGGAACTTTCGACGAGCAGTACTTC. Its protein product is CASRLQGGTFDEQYF. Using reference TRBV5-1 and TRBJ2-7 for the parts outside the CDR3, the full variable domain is KAGVTQTPRYLIKTRGQQVTLSCSPISGHRSVSWYQQTPGQGLQFLFEYFSETQRNKGNFPGRFSGRQFSNSRSEMNVSTLELGDSALYLCASRLQGGTFDEQYFGPGTRLTVT.

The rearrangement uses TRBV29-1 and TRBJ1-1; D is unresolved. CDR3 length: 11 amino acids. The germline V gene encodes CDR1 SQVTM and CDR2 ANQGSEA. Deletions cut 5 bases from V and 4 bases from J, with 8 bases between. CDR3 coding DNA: TGCAGCGTTTCGAGTGGCACTGAAGCTTTCTTT. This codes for CSVSSGTEAFF.

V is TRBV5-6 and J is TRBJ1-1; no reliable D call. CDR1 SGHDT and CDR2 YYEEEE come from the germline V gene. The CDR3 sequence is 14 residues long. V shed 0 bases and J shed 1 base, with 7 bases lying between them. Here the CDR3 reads CASSLDGRNTEAFF. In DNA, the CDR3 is TGTGCCAGCAGCTTGGACGGGAGGAACACTGAAGCTTTCTTT.

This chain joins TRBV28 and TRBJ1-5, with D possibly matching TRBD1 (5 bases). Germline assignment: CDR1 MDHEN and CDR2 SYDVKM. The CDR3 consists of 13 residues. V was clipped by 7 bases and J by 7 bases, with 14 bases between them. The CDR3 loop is CASTHGGSQPQHF. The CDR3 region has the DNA TGTGCCAGCACCCACGGGGGATCGCAGCCCCAGCATTTT.

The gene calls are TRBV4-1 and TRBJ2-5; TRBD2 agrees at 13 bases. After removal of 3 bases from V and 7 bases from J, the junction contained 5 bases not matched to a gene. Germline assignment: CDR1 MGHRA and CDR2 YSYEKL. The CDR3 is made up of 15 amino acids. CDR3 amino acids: CASSQGLAGSGTQYF. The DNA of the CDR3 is TGCGCCAGCAGCCAGGGACTAGCGGGGTCAGGGACCCAGTACTTC.

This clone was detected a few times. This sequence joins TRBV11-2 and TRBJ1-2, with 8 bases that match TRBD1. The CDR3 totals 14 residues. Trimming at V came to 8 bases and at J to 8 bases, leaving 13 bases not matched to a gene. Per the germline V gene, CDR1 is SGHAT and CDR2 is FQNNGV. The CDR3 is CASAFRTGIGGYTF. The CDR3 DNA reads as TGTGCCAGCGCTTTCCGGACAGGGATAGGCGGCTACACCTTC.

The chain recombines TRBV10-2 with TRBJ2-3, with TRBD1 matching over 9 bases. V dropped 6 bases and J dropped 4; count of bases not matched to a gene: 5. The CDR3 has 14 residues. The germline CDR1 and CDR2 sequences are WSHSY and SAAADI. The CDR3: CASRGGQGPDTQYF. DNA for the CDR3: TGCGCCAGCAGGGGGGGACAGGGTCCAGATACGCAGTATTTT.

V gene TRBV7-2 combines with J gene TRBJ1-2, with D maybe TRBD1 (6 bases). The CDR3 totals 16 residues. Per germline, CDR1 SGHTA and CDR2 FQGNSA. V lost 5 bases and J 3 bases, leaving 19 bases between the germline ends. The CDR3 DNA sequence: TGTGCCAGCAGCCGCGGACCTGGAGGGGGGGACTATGGCTACACCTTC. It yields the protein CASSRGPGGGDYGYTF. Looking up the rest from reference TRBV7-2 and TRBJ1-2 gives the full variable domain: GAGVSQSPSNKVTEKGKDVELRCDPISGHTALYWYRQSLGQGLEFLIYFQGNSAPDKSGLPSDRFSAERTGGSVSTLTIQRTQQEDSAVYLCASSRGPGGGDYGYTFGSGTRLTVV.

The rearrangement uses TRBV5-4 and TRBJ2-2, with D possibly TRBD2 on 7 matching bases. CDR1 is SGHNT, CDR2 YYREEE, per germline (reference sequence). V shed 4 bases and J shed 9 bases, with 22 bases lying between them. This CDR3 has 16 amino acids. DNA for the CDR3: TGTGCCAGCAGCCCCGCGGGGGCGGGGGAGTTTAGGGAGCTGTTTTTT. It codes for CASSPAGAGEFRELFF.

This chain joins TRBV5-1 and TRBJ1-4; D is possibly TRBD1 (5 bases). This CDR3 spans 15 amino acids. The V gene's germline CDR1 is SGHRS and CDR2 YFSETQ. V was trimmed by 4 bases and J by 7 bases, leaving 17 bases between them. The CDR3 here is CASSLLGRGSEKLFF. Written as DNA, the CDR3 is TGCGCCAGCAGCCTGTTGGGGAGGGGTAGTGAAAAACTGTTTTTT.

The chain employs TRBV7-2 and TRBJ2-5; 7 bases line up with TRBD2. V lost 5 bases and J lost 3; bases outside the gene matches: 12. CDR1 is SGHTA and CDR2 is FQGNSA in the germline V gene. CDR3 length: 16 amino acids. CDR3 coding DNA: TGTGCCAGCAGCCCGTTTGGGGGGGGGAGAGAAGAGACCCAGTACTTC. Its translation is CASSPFGGGREETQYF. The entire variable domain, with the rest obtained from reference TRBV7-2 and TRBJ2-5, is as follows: GAGVSQSPSNKVTEKGKDVELRCDPISGHTALYWYRQSLGQGLEFLIYFQGNSAPDKSGLPSDRFSAERTGGSVSTLTIQRTQQEDSAVYLCASSPFGGGREETQYFGPGTRLLVL.

CDR3 in amino acids: CASVSGTGSDDGYTF. As DNA, the CDR3 is TGTGCCAGCGTTTCCGGGACAGGATCGGATGATGGCTACACCTTC. The chain employs TRBV18 and TRBJ1-2; 8 bases line up with TRBD1. Per germline, CDR1 KGHSH and CDR2 LQKENI. The length of the CDR3 is 15 residues. Trimming removed 8 bases from V and 6 bases from J; junction bases left unmatched: 14.

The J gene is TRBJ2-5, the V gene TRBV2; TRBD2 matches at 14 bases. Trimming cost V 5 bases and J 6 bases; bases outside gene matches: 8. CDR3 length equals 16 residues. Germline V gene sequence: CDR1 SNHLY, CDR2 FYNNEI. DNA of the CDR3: TGTGCCAGCAGTTCAACCGGGACTAGCGGGGGAAAGACCCAGTACTTC. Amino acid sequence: CASSSTGTSGGKTQYF.

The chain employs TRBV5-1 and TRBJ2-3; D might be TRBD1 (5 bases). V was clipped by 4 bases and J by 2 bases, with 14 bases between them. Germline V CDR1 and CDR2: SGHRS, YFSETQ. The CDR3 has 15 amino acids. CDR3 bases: TGCGCCAGCAGCCTTGGGCAGGGTCTCACAGATACGCAGTATTTT. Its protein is CASSLGQGLTDTQYF. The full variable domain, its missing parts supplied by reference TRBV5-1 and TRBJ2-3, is KAGVTQTPRYLIKTRGQQVTLSCSPISGHRSVSWYQQTPGQGLQFLFEYFSETQRNKGNFPGRFSGRQFSNSRSEMNVSTLELGDSALYLCASSLGQGLTDTQYFGPGTRLTVL.

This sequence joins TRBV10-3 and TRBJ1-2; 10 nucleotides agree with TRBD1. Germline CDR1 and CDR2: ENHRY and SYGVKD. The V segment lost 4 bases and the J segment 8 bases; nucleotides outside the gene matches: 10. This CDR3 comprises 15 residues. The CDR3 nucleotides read TGTGCCATCAGTGGGAGGGACAGGGGAAGTGACGGCTACACCTTC. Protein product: CAISGRDRGSDGYTF.